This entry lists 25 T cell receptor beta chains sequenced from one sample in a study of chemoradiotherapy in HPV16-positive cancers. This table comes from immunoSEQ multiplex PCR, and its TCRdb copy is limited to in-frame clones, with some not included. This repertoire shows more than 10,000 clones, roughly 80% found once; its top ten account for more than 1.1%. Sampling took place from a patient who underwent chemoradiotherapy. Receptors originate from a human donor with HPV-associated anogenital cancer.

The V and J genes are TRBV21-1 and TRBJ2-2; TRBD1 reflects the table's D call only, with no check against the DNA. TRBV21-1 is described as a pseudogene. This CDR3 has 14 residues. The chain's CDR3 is CATRTGSLTGELFF. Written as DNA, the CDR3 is TGTGCCACCCGGACAGGGTCTCTCACCGGGGAGCTGTTTTTT.

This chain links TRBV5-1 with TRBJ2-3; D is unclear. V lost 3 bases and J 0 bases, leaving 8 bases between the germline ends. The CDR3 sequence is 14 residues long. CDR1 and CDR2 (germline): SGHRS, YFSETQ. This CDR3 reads CASSSLSSTDTQYF. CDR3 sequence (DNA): TGCGCCAGCAGCTCCCTGTCAAGCACAGATACGCAGTATTTT. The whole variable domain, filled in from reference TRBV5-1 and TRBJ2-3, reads KAGVTQTPRYLIKTRGQQVTLSCSPISGHRSVSWYQQTPGQGLQFLFEYFSETQRNKGNFPGRFSGRQFSNSRSEMNVSTLELGDSALYLCASSSLSSTDTQYFGPGTRLTVL.

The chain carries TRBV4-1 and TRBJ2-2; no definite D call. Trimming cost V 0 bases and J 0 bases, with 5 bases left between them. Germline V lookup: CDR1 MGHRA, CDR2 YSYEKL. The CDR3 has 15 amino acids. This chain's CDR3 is CASSQDPANTGELFF. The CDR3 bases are TGCGCCAGCAGCCAAGACCCAGCGAACACCGGGGAGCTGTTTTTT.

The CDR3 reads CASSLNRGQNEKLFF. The CDR3 nucleotides read TGTGCCAGCAGTCTTAACAGGGGACAAAATGAAAAACTGTTTTTT. The chain has TRBV6-5 and TRBJ1-4, with TRBD1 identical over 7 bases. After removal of 5 bases from V and 5 bases from J, the junction contained 8 bases not matched to a gene. The CDR3 sequence is 15 residues long. CDR1 and CDR2 (germline): MNHEY, SVGAGI.

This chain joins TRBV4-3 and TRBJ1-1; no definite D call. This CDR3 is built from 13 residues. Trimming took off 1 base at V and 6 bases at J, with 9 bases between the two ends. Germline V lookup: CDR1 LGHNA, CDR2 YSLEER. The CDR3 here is CASSQVVGPEAFF. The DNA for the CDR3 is TGCGCCAGCAGCCAAGTGGTAGGCCCTGAAGCTTTCTTT.

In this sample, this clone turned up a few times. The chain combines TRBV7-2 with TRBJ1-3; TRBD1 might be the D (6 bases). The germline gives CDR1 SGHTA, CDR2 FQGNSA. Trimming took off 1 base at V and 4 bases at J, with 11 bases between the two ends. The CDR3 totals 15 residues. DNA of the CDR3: TGTGCCAGCAGCTTAGACAGGGTGCAAGGAAACACCATATATTTT. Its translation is CASSLDRVQGNTIYF.

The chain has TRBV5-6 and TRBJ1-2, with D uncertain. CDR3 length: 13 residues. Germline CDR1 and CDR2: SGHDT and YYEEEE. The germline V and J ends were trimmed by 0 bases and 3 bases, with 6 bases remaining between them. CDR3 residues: CASSLGQDYGYTF. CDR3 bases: TGTGCCAGCAGCTTGGGGCAGGACTATGGCTACACCTTC.

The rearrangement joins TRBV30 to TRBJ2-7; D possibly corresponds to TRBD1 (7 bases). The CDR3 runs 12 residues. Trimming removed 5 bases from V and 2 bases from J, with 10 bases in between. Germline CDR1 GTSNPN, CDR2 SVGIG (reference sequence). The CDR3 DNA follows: TGTGCCTGGGGGGGGACAGCCTACGAGCAGTACTTC. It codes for CAWGGTAYEQYF.

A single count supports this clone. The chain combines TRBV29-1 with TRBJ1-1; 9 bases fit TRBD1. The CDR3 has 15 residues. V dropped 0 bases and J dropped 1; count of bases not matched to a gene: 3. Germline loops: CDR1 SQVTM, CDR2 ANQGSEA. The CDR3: CSVEDTTGGNTEAFF. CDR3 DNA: TGCAGCGTTGAAGACACGACAGGGGGGAACACTGAAGCTTTCTTT.

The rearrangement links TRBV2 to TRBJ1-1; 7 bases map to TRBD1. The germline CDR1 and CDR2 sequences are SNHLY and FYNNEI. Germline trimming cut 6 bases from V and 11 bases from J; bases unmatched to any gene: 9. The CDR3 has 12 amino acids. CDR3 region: CASSVNRGLAFF. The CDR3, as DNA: TGTGCCAGCAGCGTGAACAGGGGATTGGCTTTCTTT.

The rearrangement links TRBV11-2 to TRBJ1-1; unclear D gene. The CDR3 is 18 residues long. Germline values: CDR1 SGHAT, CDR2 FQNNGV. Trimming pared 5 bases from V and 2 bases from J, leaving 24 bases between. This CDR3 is CASSLSTGRMGSNTEAFF. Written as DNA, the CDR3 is TGTGCCAGCAGCCTATCCACGGGGAGGATGGGATCTAACACTGAAGCTTTCTTT.

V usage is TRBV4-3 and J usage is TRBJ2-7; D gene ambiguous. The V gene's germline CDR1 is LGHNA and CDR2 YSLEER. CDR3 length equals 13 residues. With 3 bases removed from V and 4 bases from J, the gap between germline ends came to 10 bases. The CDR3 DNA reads TGCGCCAGCAGCCATAGGGATGGGTACGAGCAGTACTTC. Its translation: CASSHRDGYEQYF.

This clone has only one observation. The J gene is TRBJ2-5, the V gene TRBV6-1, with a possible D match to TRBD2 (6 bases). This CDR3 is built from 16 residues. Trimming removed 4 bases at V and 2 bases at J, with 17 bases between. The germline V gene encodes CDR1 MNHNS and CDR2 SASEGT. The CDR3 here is CASSVLGGNRQETQYF. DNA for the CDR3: TGTGCCAGCAGTGTGCTGGGCGGGAATAGGCAAGAGACCCAGTACTTC.

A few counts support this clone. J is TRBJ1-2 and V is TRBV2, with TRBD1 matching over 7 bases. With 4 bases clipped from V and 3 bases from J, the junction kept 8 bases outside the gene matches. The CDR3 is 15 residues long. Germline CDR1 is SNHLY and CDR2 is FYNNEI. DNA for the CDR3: TGTGCCAGCAGTGTAGGGACAGCGTTAGACTATGGCTACACCTTC. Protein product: CASSVGTALDYGYTF.

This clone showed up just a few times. The CDR3 bases are TGTGCCAGCAGTCTTACGCCTAGCACAGATACGCAGTATTTT. Its translation: CASSLTPSTDTQYF. This rearrangement joins TRBV27 to TRBJ2-3; D unclear. CDR1 and CDR2 from the germline V gene are MNHEY and SMNVEV (reference sequence). This CDR3 contains 14 residues. The V end lost 5 bases, the J end lost 0 bases, and 9 bases lay between the germline ends.

This chain's CDR3 is CASSMPTGGVGGYEQYF. Here the CDR3 DNA reads TGTGCCAGTAGTATGCCGACAGGGGGGGTCGGAGGCTACGAGCAGTACTTC. The chain combines TRBV19 with TRBJ2-7; 9 nucleotides match TRBD1. CDR1 is LNHDA, CDR2 SQIVND, per germline (reference sequence). The CDR3 loop spans 17 amino acids. After removal of 3 bases from V and 3 bases from J, the junction contained 12 bases not matched to a gene.

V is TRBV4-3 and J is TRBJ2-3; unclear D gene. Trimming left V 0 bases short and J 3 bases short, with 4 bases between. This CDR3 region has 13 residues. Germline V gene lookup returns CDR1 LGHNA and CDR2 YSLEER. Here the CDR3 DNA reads TGCGCCAGCAGCCAAGAAGCGACAGATACGCAGTATTTT. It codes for CASSQEATDTQYF.

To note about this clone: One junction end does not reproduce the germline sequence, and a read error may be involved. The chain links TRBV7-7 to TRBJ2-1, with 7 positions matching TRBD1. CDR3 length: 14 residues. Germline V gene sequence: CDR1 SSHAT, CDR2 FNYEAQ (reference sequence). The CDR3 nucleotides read TGTGCTAGCAGCCGGGACAGCTCCTACAATGAGCAGTTCTTC. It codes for CASSRDSSYNEQFF.

The CDR3: CASSKPGTGRYEQYF. CDR3 sequence (DNA): TGTGCCAGCAGTAAGCCCGGGACAGGGAGGTACGAGCAGTACTTC. The V and J genes are TRBV6-5 and TRBJ2-7, with 9 bases fitting TRBD1. CDR3 length: 15 residues. The ends lost 5 bases at V and 4 bases at J; junction bases unmatched: 9. CDR1 is MNHEY, CDR2 SVGAGI, per germline.

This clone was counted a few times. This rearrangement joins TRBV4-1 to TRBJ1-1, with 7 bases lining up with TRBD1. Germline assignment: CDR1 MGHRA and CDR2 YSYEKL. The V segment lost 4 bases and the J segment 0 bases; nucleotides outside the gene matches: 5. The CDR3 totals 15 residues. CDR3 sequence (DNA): TGCGCCAGCAGCCTTGCGGGACAGATGAACACTGAAGCTTTCTTT. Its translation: CASSLAGQMNTEAFF.

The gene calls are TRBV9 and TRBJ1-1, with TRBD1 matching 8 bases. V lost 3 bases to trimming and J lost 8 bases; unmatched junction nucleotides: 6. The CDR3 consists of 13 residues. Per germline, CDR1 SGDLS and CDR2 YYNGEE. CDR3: CASSAFGDREAFF. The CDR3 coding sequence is TGTGCCAGCAGCGCATTCGGGGACAGGGAAGCTTTCTTT.

CDR3 bases: TGTGCCAGCAGTGTAGGGGCCTATGGCTACACCTTC. This translates into CASSVGAYGYTF. The chain uses TRBV7-2 and TRBJ1-2; tentative D call: TRBD1 (5 bases). Per the germline V gene, CDR1 is SGHTA and CDR2 is FQGNSA. V was pared by 6 bases and J by 4 bases, with 9 bases between. The CDR3 runs 12 residues.

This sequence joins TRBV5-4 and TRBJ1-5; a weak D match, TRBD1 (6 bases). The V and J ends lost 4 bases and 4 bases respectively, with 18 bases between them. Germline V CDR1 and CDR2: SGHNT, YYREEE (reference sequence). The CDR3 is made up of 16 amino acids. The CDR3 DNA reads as TGTGCCAGCAGCGTGGGAGGGGGAGGGTCGAATCAGCCCCAGCATTTT. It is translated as CASSVGGGGSNQPQHF.

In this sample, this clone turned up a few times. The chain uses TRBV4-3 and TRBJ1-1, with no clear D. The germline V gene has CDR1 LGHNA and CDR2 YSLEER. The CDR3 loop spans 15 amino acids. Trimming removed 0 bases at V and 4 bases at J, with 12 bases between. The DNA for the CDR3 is TGCGCCAGCAGCCAAGATCCGACGGTGGGCACTGAAGCTTTCTTT. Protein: CASSQDPTVGTEAFF.

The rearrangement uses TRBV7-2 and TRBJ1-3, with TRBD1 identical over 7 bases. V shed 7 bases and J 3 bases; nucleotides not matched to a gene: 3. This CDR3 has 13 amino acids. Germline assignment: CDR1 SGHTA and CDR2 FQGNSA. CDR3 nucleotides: TGTGCCAGCAAACAGGGGAGTGGAAACACCATATATTTT. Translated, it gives CASKQGSGNTIYF.